These 7 T cell receptor beta chains were sequenced from one sample in a study of blood T cell repertoires in COVID-19. The table came from immunoSEQ multiplex PCR; TCRdb's copy has only in-frame clones and leaves some out. The profile shows about 190,000 clones, about nine tenths of them singletons. Sequencing was done on a sample of peripheral blood. These receptors were taken from a man aged 35 to 55 with acute or convalescent COVID-19.

V usage is TRBV2 and J usage is TRBJ1-6, with 10 bases aligning to TRBD1. V was clipped by 7 bases and J by 12 bases; unmatched bases: 6. From germline, CDR1 is SNHLY and CDR2 FYNNEI. This CDR3 spans 13 amino acids. The DNA for the CDR3 is TGTGCCAGCAACCCGGGACAGGGGTTACCCCTCCACTTT. This translates into CASNPGQGLPLHF.

V is TRBV27 and J is TRBJ2-2; no definite D call. CDR1 and CDR2 (germline): MNHEY, SMNVEV (reference sequence). Trimming removed 7 bases from V and 3 bases from J, with 12 bases in between. This CDR3 spans 14 amino acids. This CDR3 reads CASNLNSYTGELFF. CDR3 nucleotide sequence: TGTGCCAGCAACTTGAACTCCTACACCGGGGAGCTGTTTTTT.

The V gene is TRBV6-5, the J gene TRBJ2-5; a weak D match, TRBD2 (5 bases). CDR1 is MNHEY and CDR2 is SVGAGI in the germline V gene. Deletions cut 10 bases from V and 3 bases from J, with 12 bases between. The CDR3 has 12 residues. CDR3 sequence: CATVTIEETQYF. Written as DNA, the CDR3 is TGTGCCACCGTGACTATCGAAGAGACCCAGTACTTC.

The J gene is TRBJ2-5, the V gene TRBV2, with TRBD2 matching over 10 bases. The trim removed 5 bases at V and 2 bases at J, leaving 14 bases unmatched. The CDR3 consists of 18 residues. Germline values: CDR1 SNHLY, CDR2 FYNNEI. CDR3 sequence (DNA): TGTGCCAGCAGTCCCCTTAGCGGGGGGCGGATTTATCAAGAGACCCAGTACTTC. Translated: CASSPLSGGRIYQETQYF.

V gene TRBV5-5 combines with J gene TRBJ2-7, with a weak D call TRBD1 (6 bases). V lost 2 bases, J lost 2 bases, and 20 bases lay in between. Germline-derived CDR1 and CDR2 are SGHKS and YYEKEE (reference sequence). The CDR3 totals 17 residues. CDR3 residues: CASSLGARGPTTYEQYF. In DNA form, the CDR3 reads TGTGCCAGCAGCTTAGGGGCCAGGGGACCTACCACCTACGAGCAGTACTTC.

The chain couples TRBV5-6 to TRBJ1-5; 9 nucleotides line up with TRBD1. CDR3 length equals 14 residues. Per germline, CDR1 SGHDT and CDR2 YYEEEE. V lost 0 bases, J lost 7 bases, and 2 bases stayed unmatched. CDR3: CASSLATGGQPQHF. CDR3 bases: TGTGCCAGCAGCTTGGCCACAGGGGGCCAGCCCCAGCATTTT.

This clone was detected a few times. The J gene is TRBJ1-1, the V gene TRBV27; D remains unclear. The CDR3 length is 12 residues. V dropped 11 bases and J dropped 0 bases, with 10 bases sitting between them. CDR1 is MNHEY and CDR2 is SMNVEV in the germline V gene (reference sequence). The chain's CDR3 is CAAQSLNTEAFF. The CDR3 nucleotides are TGTGCCGCACAATCCCTGAACACTGAAGCTTTCTTT.